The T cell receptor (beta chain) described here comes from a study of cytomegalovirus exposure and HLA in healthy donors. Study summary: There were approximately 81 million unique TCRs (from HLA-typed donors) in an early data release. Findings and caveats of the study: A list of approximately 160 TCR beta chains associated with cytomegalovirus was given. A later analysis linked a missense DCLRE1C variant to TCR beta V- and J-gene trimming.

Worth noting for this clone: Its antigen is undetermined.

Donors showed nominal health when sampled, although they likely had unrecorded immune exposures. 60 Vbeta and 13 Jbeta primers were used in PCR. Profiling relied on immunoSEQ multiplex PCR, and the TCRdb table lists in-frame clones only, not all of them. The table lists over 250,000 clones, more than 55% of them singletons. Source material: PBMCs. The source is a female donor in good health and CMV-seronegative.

CDR3 protein: CAISGGYEQYF. The CDR3 coding sequence is TGTGCCATCAGTGGCGGATACGAGCAGTACTTC. This chain joins TRBV10-3 and TRBJ2-7, with D hard to call. The CDR3 totals 11 residues. CDR1 and CDR2 from the germline V gene are ENHRY and SYGVKD. The V and J ends lost 4 bases and 4 bases respectively, with 5 bases between them.